The 27 T cell receptor beta chains presented below share a single source sample, sequenced in a study of cytomegalovirus exposure and HLA in healthy donors. Repertoires were generated with immunoSEQ multiplex PCR, while TCRdb's copy carries only in-frame clones and drops some. The table shows approximately 170,000 clones, with more than 80% occurring only once. The sample comprised PBMCs. The receptors originated from a woman in her late teens or twenties in good health and CMV-seropositive.

V is TRBV7-2 and J is TRBJ1-1; TRBD1 agrees at 10 bases. Trimming removed 4 bases from V and 0 bases from J; junction bases left unmatched: 5. CDR3 length equals 16 residues. Looked up from germline, CDR1 is SGHTA and CDR2 is FQGNSA. Here the CDR3 reads CASSSGQGELNTEAFF. CDR3 DNA sequence: TGTGCCAGCAGCTCCGGACAGGGGGAGTTGAACACTGAAGCTTTCTTT.

The rearrangement uses TRBV5-5 and TRBJ1-3; 9 bases align to TRBD1. J lost 7 bases, V lost 6 bases, and 14 bases had no gene match. This CDR3 is built from 16 residues. Germline V CDR1 and CDR2: SGHKS, YYEKEE (reference sequence). CDR3 protein: CASNLDAGTGSNTIYF. In DNA form, the CDR3 reads TGTGCCAGCAACCTCGACGCCGGGACAGGGAGTAACACCATATATTTT.

The gene calls are TRBV18 and TRBJ2-3; 8 bases map to TRBD1. The length of the CDR3 is 14 residues. Germline V lookup: CDR1 KGHSH, CDR2 LQKENI. Trimming removed 3 bases from V and 5 bases from J; junction bases left unmatched: 4. CDR3 coding DNA: TGTGCCAGCTCACCTGATGGGACAGGAGATACGCAGTATTTT. This sequence encodes CASSPDGTGDTQYF.

V gene TRBV5-1 combines with J gene TRBJ2-4; D is undetermined. This CDR3 is 13 amino acids long. From germline, CDR1 is SGHRS and CDR2 YFSETQ. V lost 3 bases and J lost 0, with 4 bases in between. The CDR3 is CASSSSAKNIQYF. The CDR3, as DNA: TGCGCCAGCAGCTCCTCAGCCAAAAACATTCAGTACTTC.

DNA for the CDR3: TGTGCCAGCTCACCACGTGAGCAGGGCGAGCAGTTCTTC. Amino acids: CASSPREQGEQFF. This chain joins TRBV18 and TRBJ2-1, with D tentatively TRBD1 (5 bases). The V end was cut by 1 base, the J end by 10 bases, with 11 bases between. Germline V CDR1 and CDR2: KGHSH, LQKENI. CDR3 length: 13 residues.

This clone has only one observation. The genes are TRBV7-9 and TRBJ1-1; 8 bases are a match to TRBD1. The V segment lost 5 bases and the J segment 2 bases; nucleotides outside the gene matches: 10. The CDR3 spans 16 residues. Germline V gene data show CDR1 as SEHNR and CDR2 as FQNEAQ (reference sequence). In DNA form, the CDR3 reads TGTGCCAGCAGCACAAGCCTCAGGGGGCTCAACACTGAAGCTTTCTTT. It is translated as CASSTSLRGLNTEAFF.

CDR3 residues: CASSSGEGGGRGYTF. The CDR3 nucleotides are TGTGCCAGCAGCTCCGGAGAGGGAGGAGGACGGGGCTACACCTTC. The chain has TRBV7-9 and TRBJ1-2; D gene uncertain. This CDR3 is built from 15 residues. Germline V gene sequence: CDR1 SEHNR, CDR2 FQNEAQ (reference sequence). With 4 bases removed from V and 8 bases from J, the gap between germline ends came to 20 bases.

The rearrangement links TRBV7-3 to TRBJ2-2, with D unclear. The germline V and J ends were trimmed by 5 bases and 0 bases, with 7 bases remaining between them. Germline CDR1 SGHTA, CDR2 FQGTGA. The CDR3 has 14 amino acids. The CDR3 loop is CASSASPNTGELFF. The CDR3 DNA reads as TGTGCCAGCAGCGCGTCTCCGAACACCGGGGAGCTGTTTTTT. Combining the CDR3 with reference TRBV7-3 and TRBJ2-2 gives the whole variable domain GAGVSQTPSNKVTEKGKYVELRCDPISGHTALYWYRQSLGQGPEFLIYFQGTGAADDSGLPNDRFFAVRPEGSVSTLKIQRTERGDSAVYLCASSASPNTGELFFGEGSRLTVL.

The V and J genes are TRBV19 and TRBJ2-5; TRBD2 aligns across 11 bases. The germline V gene encodes CDR1 LNHDA and CDR2 SQIVND (reference sequence). This CDR3 region has 15 residues. With 4 bases clipped from V and 2 bases from J, the junction kept 3 bases outside the gene matches. CDR3 sequence (DNA): TGTGCCAGTAGTAGGGGACTAGCGGTTCAAGAGACCCAGTACTTC. As protein: CASSRGLAVQETQYF.

The chain joins TRBV10-1 to TRBJ2-7, with a tentative D call TRBD2 (6 bases). Trimming pared 0 bases from V and 5 bases from J, leaving 14 bases between. The CDR3 is 15 amino acids. Germline values: CDR1 WNHNN, CDR2 SYGVQD (reference sequence). CDR3 residues: CASSESSGGDHEQYF. As DNA, the CDR3 is TGCGCCAGCAGTGAGTCAAGTGGAGGGGACCACGAGCAGTACTTC.

The gene calls are TRBV9 and TRBJ2-3; D call uncertain. Trimming shortened V by 4 bases and J by 1 base, and 13 bases separated the two germline ends. Germline CDR1 and CDR2: SGDLS and YYNGEE. The CDR3 contains 15 residues. Here the CDR3 reads CASSQAGFGTDTQYF. The DNA of the CDR3 is TGTGCCAGCAGCCAAGCCGGTTTTGGCACAGATACGCAGTATTTT.

This clone was counted a single time. This sequence joins TRBV27 and TRBJ2-2; D possibly corresponds to TRBD2 (5 bases). The CDR3 sequence is 14 residues long. CDR1 and CDR2 from the germline V gene are MNHEY and SMNVEV (reference sequence). V lost 4 bases and J lost 1, with 7 bases in between. DNA for the CDR3: TGTGCCAGCAGTTCGGGGTTGAACACCGGGGAGCTGTTTTTT. This translates into CASSSGLNTGELFF.

This clone was seen only a few times. The J gene is TRBJ2-1, the V gene TRBV7-8, with TRBD2 identical over 10 bases. Germline CDR1 and CDR2: SGHVS and FQNEAQ. V lost 5 bases to trimming and J lost 0 bases; unmatched junction nucleotides: 13. The CDR3 contains 19 residues. CDR3 protein: CASSPGASGGKSSYNEQFF. CDR3 sequence (DNA): TGTGCCAGCAGCCCTGGGGCTAGCGGGGGTAAGAGCTCCTACAATGAGCAGTTCTTC.

The genes are TRBV21-1 and TRBJ1-2. TRBV21-1 constitutes a pseudogene. This CDR3 is 17 amino acids long. The CDR3 loop reads CASSPRGRRIFRYGYTF. The CDR3 coding sequence is TGTGCCAGCAGCCCGCGGGGGCGCCGGATTTTTCGCTATGGCTACACCTTC.

The chain links TRBV7-9 to TRBJ2-2; TRBD1 aligns across 7 bases. Per the germline V gene, CDR1 is SEHNR and CDR2 is FQNEAQ (reference sequence). V shed 4 bases, J shed 5 bases, and the junction held 1 base outside the gene matches. This CDR3 has 13 amino acids. The CDR3 loop is CASSSTGTGELFF. The CDR3 DNA reads as TGTGCCAGCAGCTCGACAGGGACCGGGGAGCTGTTTTTT.

The chain couples TRBV30 to TRBJ1-1; TRBD1 matches 9 bases. The CDR3 consists of 14 residues. In germline, CDR1 is GTSNPN, CDR2 SVGIG (reference sequence). Trimming removed 3 bases from V and 5 bases from J; junction bases left unmatched: 7. For the CDR3, the DNA is TGTGCCTGGAGGGACAGGGGAGCGAGTACTGAAGCTTTCTTT. Its translation is CAWRDRGASTEAFF. Complete variable domain (other parts from reference TRBV30 and TRBJ1-1): SQTIHQWPATLVQPVGSPLSLECTVEGTSNPNLYWYRQAAGRGLQLLFYSVGIGQISSEVPQNLSASRPQDRQFILSSKKLLLSDSGFYLCAWRDRGASTEAFFGQGTRLTVV.

The chain recombines TRBV19 with TRBJ2-4, with 10 bases lining up with TRBD2. CDR1 and CDR2 from the germline V gene are LNHDA and SQIVND (reference sequence). The CDR3 is 17 residues long. J gave up 4 bases and V 4 bases, and 10 bases lay outside the gene matches. The CDR3 DNA sequence: TGTGCCAGTAGTAAGGGGGAAGGACTAGCGGTGAAAAACATTCAGTACTTC. It yields the protein CASSKGEGLAVKNIQYF. The full variable domain, in which reference TRBV19 and TRBJ2-4 provide the parts outside the CDR3, is DGGITQSPKYLFRKEGQNVTLSCEQNLNHDAMYWYRQDPGQGLRLIYYSQIVNDFQKGDIAEGYSVSREKKESFPLTVTSAQKNPTAFYLCASSKGEGLAVKNIQYFGAGTRLSVL.

The chain recombines TRBV5-6 with TRBJ2-7, with D perhaps TRBD1 (7 bases). This CDR3 has 14 residues. V lost 4 bases, J lost 2 bases, and 13 bases lay in between. The germline gives CDR1 SGHDT, CDR2 YYEEEE. The DNA for the CDR3 is TGTGCCAGCAGCCCGACAGGGAGGCCCTACGAGCAGTACTTC. This codes for CASSPTGRPYEQYF.

The rearrangement joins TRBV4-3 to TRBJ2-4, with 8 nucleotides matching TRBD2. After removal of 0 bases from V and 7 bases from J, the junction contained 17 bases not matched to a gene. The CDR3 length is 19 residues. Germline CDR1 reads LGHNA; CDR2 reads YSLEER. CDR3 sequence reads: CASSQEALGASGSRNIQYF. Written as DNA, the CDR3 is TGCGCCAGCAGCCAAGAGGCCCTGGGGGCCAGCGGGAGTAGGAACATTCAGTACTTC.

This clone was seen only a few times. The chain joins TRBV30 to TRBJ1-1; no clear D. V was clipped by 1 base and J by 0 bases, with 6 bases between them. Germline lookup yields CDR1 GTSNPN and CDR2 SVGIG (reference sequence). This CDR3 is built from 13 residues. The chain's CDR3 is CAWSDSVNTEAFF. The CDR3 region has the DNA TGTGCCTGGAGTGACAGTGTGAACACTGAAGCTTTCTTT.

This chain connects TRBV4-3 to TRBJ2-3; D is possibly TRBD2 (6 bases). Trimming pared 0 bases from V and 4 bases from J, leaving 11 bases between. Germline CDR1 is LGHNA and CDR2 is YSLEER. The CDR3 spans 15 residues. The CDR3 DNA sequence: TGCGCCAGCAGCCAAGAAGGCGGGATCTCAGATACGCAGTATTTT. Residues: CASSQEGGISDTQYF.

This chain uses TRBV6-6 with TRBJ1-2; 8 bases are shared with TRBD1. This CDR3 is 16 amino acids long. Germline values: CDR1 MNHNY, CDR2 SVGAGI (reference sequence). V was pared by 5 bases and J by 2 bases, with 10 bases of the junction left unmatched. CDR3 nucleotide sequence: TGTGCCAGCAGTGCGGTCGGACAGGGAGGCAACTATGGCTACACCTTC. It encodes CASSAVGQGGNYGYTF.

The chain joins TRBV30 to TRBJ2-7; D unresolved. The V end lost 3 bases, the J end lost 1 base, and 4 bases lay between the germline ends. Germline V gene sequence: CDR1 GTSNPN, CDR2 SVGIG (reference sequence). The CDR3 extends over 11 amino acids. The CDR3 nucleotides read TGTGCCTGGAGACAGTCCTACGAGCAGTACTTC. Its protein is CAWRQSYEQYF.

This clone was recorded once. The chain joins TRBV5-6 to TRBJ2-7; no clear D gene. Trimming removed 2 bases from V and 0 bases from J, with 12 bases in between. The CDR3 has 15 amino acids. CDR1 and CDR2 from the germline V gene are SGHDT and YYEEEE. The CDR3 protein is CASSLHAPSSYEQYF. CDR3 sequence (DNA): TGTGCCAGCAGCTTACACGCGCCTAGCTCCTACGAGCAGTACTTC.

V and J are TRBV27 and TRBJ2-5; TRBD2 agrees at 11 bases. In germline, CDR1 is MNHEY, CDR2 SMNVEV (reference sequence). The V and J ends lost 4 bases and 2 bases, in that order; junction bases with no gene match: 6. CDR3 size: 16 residues. The CDR3 region is CASSSGTSGPQETQYF. The CDR3, as DNA: TGTGCCAGCAGTTCCGGGACTAGCGGCCCTCAAGAGACCCAGTACTTC.

J is TRBJ2-2 and V is TRBV5-8; perhaps TRBD2 as D (5 bases). Germline CDR1 and CDR2: SGHTS and YDEGEE. The length of the CDR3 is 14 residues. The V gene lost 5 bases and the J gene lost 5 bases, with 13 bases spanning the gap. The CDR3 DNA is TGTGCCAGCAGTCTATGGACGGGGACCGGGGAGCTGTTTTTT. Translating gives CASSLWTGTGELFF.

This chain joins TRBV10-3 and TRBJ2-5; 10 bases are shared with TRBD2. Germline lookup yields CDR1 ENHRY and CDR2 SYGVKD. The V gene end was trimmed by 10 bases and the J gene end by 5 bases; junction bases not matched to a gene: 10. This CDR3 is built from 14 residues. The DNA of the CDR3 is TGTGCCACAAGCGGGGGGGCCTCAGGGGAGACCCAGTACTTC. Translated: CATSGGASGETQYF.